The 23 T cell receptor beta chains given below trace back to one sample, sequenced in a study of blood T cell repertoires in COVID-19. Only in-frame clones appear in the TCRdb table, and some are missing; sequencing was by immunoSEQ multiplex PCR. The repertoire holds some 300,000 clones, with 70% to 90% as singletons. Sequencing was carried out using peripheral blood. The source is a woman aged 50 to 60 with COVID-19, enrolled during active disease.

This chain links TRBV7-8 with TRBJ1-1; TRBD1 matches 9 bases. The CDR3 sequence is 15 residues long. V was pared by 7 bases and J by 4 bases, with 10 bases of the junction left unmatched. Germline CDR1 SGHVS, CDR2 FQNEAQ. The CDR3 coding sequence is TGTGCCAGCACCCAGACAGGGGGAATGAGCACTGAAGCTTTCTTT. Translation: CASTQTGGMSTEAFF.

The chain has TRBV7-9 and TRBJ2-7; 13 bases fit TRBD2. The CDR3 is 15 residues long. From germline, CDR1 is SEHNR and CDR2 FQNEAQ (reference sequence). J lost 7 bases, V lost 1 base, and 4 bases had no gene match. The CDR3 nucleotides read TGTGCCAGCAGCTTAGGAACTAGCGGGAGGGCTGAGCAGTACTTC. Translating it yields CASSLGTSGRAEQYF.

The table lists this clone with a count of one. The chain is built from TRBV7-9 and TRBJ1-4; D may be TRBD1 (6 bases). V lost 1 base and J 5 bases, leaving 11 bases between the germline ends. The CDR3 length is 15 residues. CDR1 is SEHNR, CDR2 FQNEAQ, per germline (reference sequence). This chain's CDR3 is CASSLDGTKNEKLFF. Written as DNA, the CDR3 is TGTGCCAGCAGCTTAGACGGGACAAAGAATGAAAAACTGTTTTTT. Based on the CDR3 plus reference TRBV7-9 and TRBJ1-4, the full variable domain is DTGVSQNPRHKITKRGQNVTFRCDPISEHNRLYWYRQTLGQGPEFLTYFQNEAQLEKSRLLSDRFSAERPKGSFSTLEIQRTEQGDSAMYLCASSLDGTKNEKLFFGSGTQLSVL.

Note on this clone: Other DNA sequences in the same sample also yield this CDR3. The rearrangement joins TRBV30 to TRBJ1-1, with D possibly being TRBD1 (5 bases). The CDR3 consists of 13 residues. V was clipped by 0 bases and J by 4 bases, with 9 bases between them. Germline V gene data show CDR1 as GTSNPN and CDR2 as SVGIG (reference sequence). The CDR3 loop reads CAWSVRGGTEAFF. CDR3 nucleotide sequence: TGTGCCTGGAGTGTACGCGGGGGCACTGAAGCTTTCTTT.

The chain is built from TRBV18 and TRBJ2-7; TRBD2 aligns across 8 bases. J gave up 6 bases and V 4 bases, and 23 bases lay outside the gene matches. Germline CDR1 is KGHSH and CDR2 is LQKENI. The CDR3 consists of 19 residues. Written as DNA, the CDR3 is TGTGCCAGCTCACGGGAAATGGGAAGGGTAGCGGGAAAGTCAACCGAGCAGTACTTC. Translation gives CASSREMGRVAGKSTEQYF.

The genes are TRBV5-1 and TRBJ1-2; 7 nucleotides align to TRBD1. Germline V gene sequence: CDR1 SGHRS, CDR2 YFSETQ. V lost 4 bases and J lost 5; bases outside the gene matches: 11. This CDR3 has 15 amino acids. Here the CDR3 DNA reads TGCGCCAGCAGCCCAACCGGGACAGATAATTATGGCTACACCTTC. Translating gives CASSPTGTDNYGYTF. The full variable domain, its missing parts supplied by reference TRBV5-1 and TRBJ1-2, is KAGVTQTPRYLIKTRGQQVTLSCSPISGHRSVSWYQQTPGQGLQFLFEYFSETQRNKGNFPGRFSGRQFSNSRSEMNVSTLELGDSALYLCASSPTGTDNYGYTFGSGTRLTVV.

The chain uses TRBV6-6 and TRBJ2-4; D is ambiguous. Per germline, CDR1 MNHNY and CDR2 SVGAGI (reference sequence). The CDR3 is 12 residues long. The V gene lost 2 bases and the J gene lost 15 bases, with 14 bases spanning the gap. CDR3 coding DNA: TGTGCCAGCAGTTACATAAATGGCCCGGGGTACTTC. It specifies CASSYINGPGYF.

CDR3 region: CASSTQTGGLLTGANVLTF. DNA for the CDR3: TGTGCCAGTAGTACCCAGACAGGGGGCCTCCTGACTGGGGCCAACGTCCTGACTTTC. The chain recombines TRBV19 with TRBJ2-6; TRBD1 aligns across 10 bases. Germline CDR1 is LNHDA and CDR2 is SQIVND (reference sequence). V lost 4 bases and J lost 2; bases outside the gene matches: 11. CDR3 length: 19 residues.

The chain's CDR3 is CASSYGAAGELFF. In DNA, the CDR3 is TGTGCCAGCAGTTACGGAGCTGCCGGGGAGCTGTTTTTT. V usage is TRBV6-2 or TRBV6-3 and J usage is TRBJ2-2; no definite D call. CDR1 and CDR2 from the germline V gene are MNHEY and SVGEGT. The length of the CDR3 is 13 residues. V gave up 2 bases and J gave up 6 bases, with 7 bases separating them.

The chain is built from TRBV7-9 and TRBJ2-5; D might be TRBD1 (6 bases). The V gene lost 5 bases and the J gene lost 4 bases, with 14 bases spanning the gap. CDR3 length: 14 amino acids. The V gene's germline CDR1 is SEHNR and CDR2 FQNEAQ (reference sequence). The CDR3: CASSSRTAGETQYF. CDR3 DNA sequence: TGTGCCAGCAGCAGCCGGACAGCAGGAGAGACCCAGTACTTC.

V and J are TRBV7-2 and TRBJ1-4, with D possibly TRBD1 on 5 matching bases. Germline V CDR1 and CDR2: SGHTA, FQGNSA. Trimming stripped 0 bases from V and 4 bases from J, with 12 bases between. CDR3 size: 16 residues. The CDR3 DNA sequence: TGTGCCAGCAGCTTAGCGGCAGGGCTTGGTAATGAAAAACTGTTTTTT. It is translated as CASSLAAGLGNEKLFF. Full variable domain (rest looked up from reference TRBV7-2 and TRBJ1-4): GAGVSQSPSNKVTEKGKDVELRCDPISGHTALYWYRQSLGQGLEFLIYFQGNSAPDKSGLPSDRFSAERTGGSVSTLTIQRTQQEDSAVYLCASSLAAGLGNEKLFFGSGTQLSVL.

The chain couples TRBV19 to TRBJ1-1, with 10 bases identical to TRBD1. The CDR3 totals 18 residues. The germline V gene encodes CDR1 LNHDA and CDR2 SQIVND (reference sequence). Trimming at V came to 3 bases and at J to 8 bases, leaving 18 bases not matched to a gene. CDR3 in amino acids: CASSMSLARDRGRGEAFF. As DNA, the CDR3 is TGTGCCAGTAGTATGTCCCTAGCGAGGGACAGGGGACGGGGGGAAGCTTTCTTT.

The genes are TRBV12-3 or TRBV12-4 and TRBJ1-1, with D unresolved. This CDR3 is 11 amino acids long. Trimming took off 2 bases at V and 8 bases at J, with 6 bases between the two ends. The CDR3 protein is CASSLRVEAFF. The CDR3 DNA is TGTGCCAGCAGTTTACGGGTGGAAGCTTTCTTT.

The chain links TRBV6-6 to TRBJ1-1, with D perhaps TRBD1 (5 bases). Per germline, CDR1 MNHNY and CDR2 SVGAGI (reference sequence). This CDR3 is built from 13 residues. V was shortened by 2 bases and J by 3 bases, with 7 bases between the two germline ends. CDR3 nucleotides: TGTGCCAGCAGTTACAGGGGTGACACTGAAGCTTTCTTT. This sequence encodes CASSYRGDTEAFF.

V and J are TRBV7-6 and TRBJ2-7, with 10 bases that match TRBD1. V trimming: 0 bases; J trimming: 5 bases; junction bases outside the gene matches: 4. Germline V gene lookup returns CDR1 SGHVS and CDR2 FNYEAQ. The CDR3 length is 15 residues. The CDR3: CASSLAGTGVDEQYF. The CDR3 DNA sequence: TGTGCCAGCAGCTTAGCGGGGACAGGGGTCGACGAGCAGTACTTC.

J is TRBJ2-1 and V is TRBV6-5; 9 nucleotides line up with TRBD2. CDR1 and CDR2 from the germline V gene are MNHEY and SVGAGI. The CDR3 runs 14 residues. V was pared by 10 bases and J by 4 bases, with 8 bases of the junction left unmatched. CDR3 sequence reads: CATQIAGEYNEQFF. CDR3 DNA: TGTGCCACCCAGATAGCGGGGGAATACAATGAGCAGTTCTTC.

The CDR3 reads CASSRTENYGYTF. As DNA, the CDR3 is TGTGCCAGCAGTAGGACAGAGAACTATGGCTACACCTTC. The chain is built from TRBV6-6 and TRBJ1-2; TRBD1 is a possible D gene (6 bases). There are 13 residues in the CDR3. The V gene's germline CDR1 is MNHNY and CDR2 SVGAGI (reference sequence). The germline V and J ends were trimmed by 5 bases and 2 bases, with 9 bases remaining between them.

The chain carries TRBV3-1 (or the pseudogene TRBV3-2) and TRBJ2-7; tentative D call: TRBD2 (6 bases). CDR1 and CDR2 from the germline V gene are LGHDT and YNNKEL (reference sequence). Trimming pared 3 bases from V and 3 bases from J, leaving 18 bases between. This CDR3 is 16 amino acids long. The DNA of the CDR3 is TGTGCCAGCAGCCAGTGGCAATCCGGGCGGGACTACGAGCAGTACTTC. This sequence encodes CASSQWQSGRDYEQYF.

This chain connects TRBV6-5 to TRBJ1-1, with 10 bases matching TRBD1. V lost 10 bases and J lost 7; bases outside the gene matches: 15. The CDR3 has 15 residues. Germline assignment: CDR1 MNHEY and CDR2 SVGAGI. CDR3 nucleotide sequence: TGTGCCAATCAAAGCGGAGGGACAGGGGCGAATGAAGCTTTCTTT. Translated: CANQSGGTGANEAFF.

The chain employs TRBV5-4 and TRBJ2-1, with a possible D match to TRBD2 (6 bases). The CDR3 contains 15 residues. Germline V gives CDR1 SGHNT, CDR2 YYREEE (reference sequence). Trimming removed 3 bases at V and 0 bases at J, with 10 bases between. The CDR3 nucleotides read TGTGCCAGCAGCTCGGGGGAGAGCTCCTACAATGAGCAGTTCTTC. Translation: CASSSGESSYNEQFF.

This rearrangement joins TRBV30 to TRBJ1-1; D perhaps matches TRBD1 (5 bases). Germline V gene sequence: CDR1 GTSNPN, CDR2 SVGIG (reference sequence). The V and J ends lost 2 bases and 0 bases respectively, with 13 bases between them. The CDR3 has 15 amino acids. The CDR3 DNA reads TGTGCCTGGAGTAAGACAGCTTACATGAACACTGAAGCTTTCTTT. The encoded protein is CAWSKTAYMNTEAFF.

The chain is built from TRBV11-3 and TRBJ2-7, with 8 bases fitting TRBD2. The CDR3 sequence is 14 residues long. Trimming removed 5 bases from V and 5 bases from J; junction bases left unmatched: 8. Germline V gene lookup returns CDR1 SGHNT and CDR2 YENEEA. CDR3 amino acids: CASSLSGGNHEQYF. CDR3 DNA: TGTGCCAGCAGCCTCAGCGGGGGAAACCACGAGCAGTACTTC.

The chain has TRBV20-1 and TRBJ2-1, with TRBD2 matching over 10 bases. Germline CDR1 is DFQATT and CDR2 is SNEGSKA (reference sequence). V lost 3 bases, J lost 4 bases, and 6 bases stayed unmatched. The CDR3 has 15 amino acids. For the CDR3, the DNA is TGCAGTGCTAGTGGGGCTAGCGGGAGTTACAATGAGCAGTTCTTC. Translation: CSASGASGSYNEQFF.